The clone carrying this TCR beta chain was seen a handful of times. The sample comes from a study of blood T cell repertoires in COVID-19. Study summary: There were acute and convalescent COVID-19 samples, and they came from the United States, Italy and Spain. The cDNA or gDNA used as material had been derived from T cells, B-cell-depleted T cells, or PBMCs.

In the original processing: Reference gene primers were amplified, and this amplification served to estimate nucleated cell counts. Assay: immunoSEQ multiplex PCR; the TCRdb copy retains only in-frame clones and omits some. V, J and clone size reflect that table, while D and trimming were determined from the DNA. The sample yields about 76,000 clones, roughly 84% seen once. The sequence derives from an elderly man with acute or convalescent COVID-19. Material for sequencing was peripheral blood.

The CDR3 loop reads CASSRTGVDTEAFF. CDR3 in DNA: TGTGCCAGTAGCCGGACAGGGGTCGACACTGAAGCTTTCTTT. The rearrangement uses TRBV19 and TRBJ1-1; 9 positions agree with TRBD1. The CDR3 extends over 14 amino acids. Looked up from germline, CDR1 is LNHDA and CDR2 is SQIVND (reference sequence). V dropped 6 bases and J dropped 3; count of bases not matched to a gene: 5.